Shown below are 24 T cell receptor beta chains from a single sample sequenced in a study of blood T cell repertoires in COVID-19. The data were produced by immunoSEQ multiplex PCR, yet TCRdb's version contains in-frame clones alone and is incomplete. The sample records hundreds of thousands of clones, 85% being singletons. The sample was PBMCs or T cells enriched from blood (not recorded which). Every receptor here comes from a man in his forties who had recovered from COVID-19.

V and J are TRBV3-1 (or the pseudogene TRBV3-2) and TRBJ2-1, with 9 bases fitting TRBD2. Germline V gene data show CDR1 as LGHDT and CDR2 as YNNKEL (reference sequence). The CDR3 has 13 amino acids. The V gene end was trimmed by 0 bases and the J gene end by 14 bases; junction bases not matched to a gene: 5. DNA of the CDR3: TGTGCCAGCAGCCAAGATTGGCTAGCGGGAAAGTTCTTC. This translates into CASSQDWLAGKFF.

This chain connects TRBV2 to TRBJ2-2; 8 bases are shared with TRBD2. V gave up 3 bases and J gave up 2 bases; unmatched junction bases: 2. Germline V gene data show CDR1 as SNHLY and CDR2 as FYNNEI. The CDR3 spans 15 residues. DNA of the CDR3: TGTGCCAGCAGTGACGGGAGGGCCAACACCGGGGAGCTGTTTTTT. Amino acids: CASSDGRANTGELFF.

The V and J genes are TRBV21-1 and TRBJ1-5; the table's D call TRBD1 went unverified against the DNA. TRBV21-1 counts as a pseudogene. This CDR3 has 17 amino acids. Written as DNA, the CDR3 is TGTGCCAGCAGTGCTGACCGGACAGGAGGAATAAATCAGCCCCAGCATTTT. It is translated as CASSADRTGGINQPQHF.

This sequence joins TRBV14 and TRBJ1-6; TRBD1 might be the D (5 bases). CDR1 SGHDN and CDR2 FVKESK come from the germline V gene. The CDR3 is 14 residues long. The V end was cut by 2 bases, the J end by 10 bases, with 12 bases between. The DNA for the CDR3 is TGTGCCAGCAGCCAAAGGCGGGGCGGATCACCCCTCCACTTT. This sequence encodes CASSQRRGGSPLHF.

The chain has TRBV2 and TRBJ1-1, with 7 bases that match TRBD1. CDR1 is SNHLY, CDR2 FYNNEI, per germline. This CDR3 is 15 amino acids long. Unmatched junction bases numbered 7, after V lost 5 bases and J lost 1 base. CDR3 protein: CASSPGTVPNTEAFF. The CDR3 coding sequence is TGTGCCAGCAGTCCCGGGACAGTCCCGAACACTGAAGCTTTCTTT. Based on the CDR3 plus reference TRBV2 and TRBJ1-1, the full variable domain is EPEVTQTPSHQVTQMGQEVILRCVPISNHLYFYWYRQILGQKVEFLVSFYNNEISEKSEIFDDQFSVERPDGSNFTLKIRSTKLEDSAMYFCASSPGTVPNTEAFFGQGTRLTVV.

V gene TRBV3-1 (or the pseudogene TRBV3-2) combines with J gene TRBJ2-3, with 14 bases aligning to TRBD2. The V gene end was trimmed by 0 bases and the J gene end by 6 bases; junction bases not matched to a gene: 5. The CDR3 sequence is 17 residues long. CDR1 is LGHDT, CDR2 YNNKEL, per germline (reference sequence). The CDR3 nucleotides are TGTGCCAGCAGCCAAGACATAGGGACTAGCGGGAGCGATACGCAGTATTTT. Protein product: CASSQDIGTSGSDTQYF.

As DNA, the CDR3 is TGTGCCAGCAGCCGACTTCAGGGGAGTGAGCAGTTCTTC. It codes for CASSRLQGSEQFF. This rearrangement joins TRBV7-9 to TRBJ2-1, with D possibly matching TRBD1 (6 bases). The CDR3 is made up of 13 amino acids. With 5 bases removed from V and 9 bases from J, the gap between germline ends came to 14 bases. Germline V gene sequence: CDR1 SEHNR, CDR2 FQNEAQ (reference sequence).

The V and J genes are TRBV9 and TRBJ2-4; TRBD2 matches at 14 bases. Germline V CDR1 and CDR2: SGDLS, YYNGEE. After removal of 3 bases from V and 8 bases from J, the junction contained 7 bases not matched to a gene. The CDR3 contains 16 residues. CDR3 bases: TGTGCCAGCAGCGGACTAGCGGGAGGGCCGAGGGACATTCAGTACTTC. Its translation is CASSGLAGGPRDIQYF.

In its sample, this clone was seen once. V is TRBV6-1 and J is TRBJ2-3, with 8 bases lining up with TRBD1. Germline-derived CDR1 and CDR2 are MNHNS and SASEGT. The CDR3 consists of 19 residues. V dropped 2 bases and J dropped 1; count of bases not matched to a gene: 14. CDR3 amino acids: CASSEKPHPTGAGTDTQYF. The DNA of the CDR3 is TGTGCCAGCAGTGAAAAGCCCCACCCGACAGGGGCCGGCACAGATACGCAGTATTTT.

This chain links TRBV5-6 with TRBJ2-7; weak D call: TRBD1 (6 bases). Germline assignment: CDR1 SGHDT and CDR2 YYEEEE. Between the trimmed V and J ends, which lost 4 bases and 4 bases, there was a span of 15 bases. CDR3 size: 14 residues. The CDR3 nucleotides are TGTGCCAGCAGCCCTGTGGGGGCGCGGTACGAGCAGTACTTC. It specifies CASSPVGARYEQYF.

The genes are TRBV19 and TRBJ2-2; D gene unclear. The V gene lost 2 bases and the J gene lost 7 bases, with 2 bases spanning the gap. The CDR3 contains 11 residues. Per germline, CDR1 LNHDA and CDR2 SQIVND (reference sequence). CDR3 bases: TGTGCCAGTAGTATATACGGGGAGCTGTTTTTT. This translates into CASSIYGELFF.

As concerns this clone: Different DNA sequences within this sample yield the same CDR3. This sequence joins TRBV28 and TRBJ1-5, with D unresolved. Trimming removed 7 bases from V and 1 base from J, with 8 bases in between. CDR3 length: 13 residues. Germline loops: CDR1 MDHEN, CDR2 SYDVKM. As DNA, the CDR3 is TGTGCCAGCATCACGGGGAGCAATCAGCCCCAGCATTTT. It yields the protein CASITGSNQPQHF.

CDR3 in amino acids: CASSPGGAGDGGYTF. The CDR3 nucleotides read TGCGCCAGCAGCCCGGGAGGGGCTGGGGATGGCGGCTACACCTTC. The V gene is TRBV4-3, the J gene TRBJ1-2; TRBD1 might be the D (5 bases). Trimming stripped 4 bases from V and 8 bases from J, with 20 bases between. The CDR3 is made up of 15 amino acids. Germline V gene data show CDR1 as LGHNA and CDR2 as YSLEER.

This rearrangement joins TRBV14 to TRBJ1-1, with D perhaps TRBD1 (5 bases). The germline V gene has CDR1 SGHDN and CDR2 FVKESK. The CDR3 is 15 residues long. V gave up 3 bases and J gave up 5 bases, with 16 bases separating them. The CDR3 is CASSHPRAGRTEAFF. The CDR3, as DNA: TGTGCCAGCAGCCACCCACGGGCAGGGAGGACTGAAGCTTTCTTT.

The V and J genes are TRBV5-4 and TRBJ1-2, with a tentative D call TRBD1 (6 bases). Trimming took 4 bases from V and 0 from J, leaving 10 bases between them. The CDR3 length is 14 residues. CDR1 and CDR2 from the germline V gene are SGHNT and YYREEE (reference sequence). CDR3 nucleotides: TGTGCCAGCAGCATAGGACAGACTAACTATGGCTACACCTTC. As protein: CASSIGQTNYGYTF. The full variable domain, completed using reference TRBV5-4 and TRBJ1-2, is ETGVTQSPTHLIKTRGQQVTLRCSSQSGHNTVSWYQQALGQGPQFIFQYYREEENGRGNFPPRFSGLQFPNYSSELNVNALELDDSALYLCASSIGQTNYGYTFGSGTRLTVV.

With respect to this clone: Other DNA sequences in this specimen translate into the identical CDR3. The chain joins TRBV19 to TRBJ2-7; 7 bases are a match to TRBD2. V gave up 0 bases and J gave up 2 bases; unmatched junction bases: 10. Germline values: CDR1 LNHDA, CDR2 SQIVND (reference sequence). This CDR3 spans 17 amino acids. The CDR3 is CASSIDSLAERPYEQYF. As DNA, the CDR3 is TGTGCCAGTAGTATAGATTCTCTAGCGGAGAGGCCCTACGAGCAGTACTTC.

The V call is TRBV4-2, the J call TRBJ2-1; a weak D match, TRBD2 (6 bases). Germline V gene lookup returns CDR1 LGHNA and CDR2 YNFKEQ. V lost 0 bases, J lost 3 bases, and 6 bases lay in between. The CDR3 consists of 14 residues. This chain's CDR3 is CASSQEEGYNEQFF. In DNA form, the CDR3 reads TGTGCCAGCAGCCAAGAGGAGGGCTACAATGAGCAGTTCTTC.

V is TRBV4-2 and J is TRBJ1-5, with TRBD1 identical over 7 bases. CDR3 length: 15 amino acids. Germline loops: CDR1 LGHNA, CDR2 YNFKEQ. J was trimmed by 5 bases and V by 0 bases; bases with no gene match: 4. Here the CDR3 reads CASSQEGQGDQPQHF. The CDR3 region has the DNA TGTGCCAGCAGCCAAGAGGGGCAGGGGGATCAGCCCCAGCATTTT.

This clone was seen more than once but under ten times. This sequence joins TRBV12-3 or TRBV12-4 and TRBJ1-5, with 7 positions matching TRBD1. The V segment lost 5 bases and the J segment 3 bases; nucleotides outside the gene matches: 1. The CDR3 has 13 residues. The CDR3 reads CASSDRVNQPQHF. The CDR3 DNA follows: TGTGCCAGCAGTGACAGGGTCAATCAGCCCCAGCATTTT.

The chain recombines TRBV6-6 with TRBJ2-1; D gene ambiguous. V lost 9 bases to trimming and J lost 9 bases, with 21 bases between them. The CDR3 sequence is 14 residues long. Germline V gene data show CDR1 as MNHNY and CDR2 as SVGAGI (reference sequence). The CDR3 sequence: CASMINSRIGEQFF. The CDR3 coding sequence is TGTGCCAGTATGATAAACTCCAGGATAGGTGAGCAGTTCTTC.

The chain combines TRBV30 with TRBJ1-3; D gene unclear. CDR1 and CDR2 from the germline V gene are GTSNPN and SVGIG (reference sequence). V was trimmed by 0 bases and J by 8 bases, leaving 8 bases between them. The CDR3 has 12 residues. This chain's CDR3 is CAWSVRGDTIYF. The CDR3 DNA reads as TGTGCCTGGAGTGTACGCGGGGACACCATATATTTT.

The chain combines TRBV27 with TRBJ1-1; 7 bases align to TRBD1. The V gene end was trimmed by 6 bases and the J gene end by 6 bases; junction bases not matched to a gene: 7. In germline, CDR1 is MNHEY, CDR2 SMNVEV (reference sequence). This CDR3 comprises 13 residues. As DNA, the CDR3 is TGTGCCAGCAGCCTCGCCGGGACAGCTGAAGCTTTCTTT. Residues: CASSLAGTAEAFF.

This clone came up a few times. The chain combines TRBV3-1 (or the pseudogene TRBV3-2) with TRBJ1-5, with D hard to call. Germline CDR1 is LGHDT and CDR2 is YNNKEL (reference sequence). V dropped 0 bases and J dropped 3 bases, with 9 bases sitting between them. This CDR3 is 15 amino acids long. The DNA of the CDR3 is TGTGCCAGCAGCCAAGATGTACAGCCCAATCAGCCCCAGCATTTT. Amino acids: CASSQDVQPNQPQHF.

The rearrangement uses TRBV7-5 and TRBJ2-1; TRBD1 is the table's D call, not checked against the DNA. TRBV7-5 represents a pseudogene. The CDR3 totals 17 residues. The CDR3 bases are TGTGCCAGAAGCTTGAACCCGGGACAGGGGTTTATCAATGAGCAGTTCTTC. Its protein is CARSLNPGQGFINEQFF.